This paragraph reports one TCR beta chain. The CDR3 runs to 16 residues. V was cut by 1 base and J by 1 base, with 13 bases left in between. Per germline, CDR1 MNHEY and CDR2 SMNVEV (reference sequence). TCRdb fed the RT-PCR reads into MiXCR, producing one record per CDR3 protein. The repertoire includes around 700,000 distinct CDR3 sequences, 14% of them detected once, and 3.6% sits in the top ten. The V and J genes are TRBV27 and TRBJ1-1; perhaps TRBD1 as D (5 bases). Sequencing was carried out using memory CD4+ T cells from blood. This TCR was sampled from a female donor in good health, serving as a healthy control. CDR3 residues: CASSLLGLGPNTEAFF. The CDR3 region has the DNA TGTGCCAGCAGTTTATTGGGGTTGGGACCGAACACTGAAGCTTTCTTT.